One sample yielded the 5 T cell receptor beta chains listed below, sequenced in a study of post-analysis software for immune sequencing data. Their antigens are not known. Notes on the study in general: About five TRBV segments were more frequent in patients than controls; TRBV5-6, TRBV5-1 and TRBV20-1 belonged to this group.

Unique molecular identifiers featured in each of the TCR beta cDNA libraries. A single record per CDR3 protein comes from TCRdb applying MiXCR to the PCR reads. The repertoire holds roughly 800,000 distinct CDR3 sequences, approximately 50% seen once, with about 4.5% in the top ten. Specimen: blood. The receptors here all came from a girl under 18 with multiple sclerosis.

The chain recombines TRBV20-1 with TRBJ2-7; a possible D gene is TRBD2 (6 bases). Judging by the DNA end, TRBJ2-5 fits better; the J call may be wrong. This CDR3 region has 13 residues. The germline V gene has CDR1 DFQATT and CDR2 SNEGSKA (reference sequence). The CDR3 DNA reads as TGCAGTGTTTCGGGACTGCCGGGGGAGACCCAGTACTTC. Its translation is CSVSGLPGETQYF.

This chain links TRBV7-9 with TRBJ2-6; the D is unclear. The germline gives CDR1 SEHNR, CDR2 FQNEAQ (reference sequence). The CDR3 consists of 15 residues. V dropped 1 base and J dropped 0 bases, with 4 bases sitting between them. CDR3 loop: CASSLDLSGANVLTF. The CDR3 DNA reads TGTGCCAGCAGCTTAGATCTCTCTGGGGCCAACGTCCTGACTTTC. The complete variable domain, with remaining parts taken from reference TRBV7-9 and TRBJ2-6, reads DTGVSQNPRHKITKRGQNVTFRCDPISEHNRLYWYRQTLGQGPEFLTYFQNEAQLEKSRLLSDRFSAERPKGSFSTLEIQRTEQGDSAMYLCASSLDLSGANVLTFGAGSRLTVL.

This chain joins TRBV12-3 or TRBV12-4 and TRBJ2-7; tentatively, D is TRBD1 (6 bases). The assigned J gene may be wrong: the sequence end matches TRBJ2-5 better. The CDR3 is made up of 15 amino acids. In nucleotides, the CDR3 is TGTGCCAGCAGTTCAAACAGGGTTAGAACAGAGACCCAGTACTTC. It is translated as CASSSNRVRTETQYF.

A few counts support this clonotype. The chain couples TRBV29-1 to TRBJ2-1; no clear D. V was shortened by 1 base and J by 6 bases, with 10 bases between the two germline ends. The CDR3 sequence is 13 residues long. Per germline, CDR1 SQVTM and CDR2 ANQGSEA. CDR3 DNA sequence: TGCAGCGTTGAAGTGGGTCGCATCAATGAGCAGTTCTTC. Translation gives CSVEVGRINEQFF.

The chain combines TRBV11-2 with TRBJ2-7; tentatively, D is TRBD1 (6 bases). The CDR3 covers 15 residues. V was pared by 5 bases and J by 4 bases, with 18 bases between. In germline, CDR1 is SGHAT, CDR2 FQNNGV. Here the CDR3 DNA reads TGTGCCAGCAGCAACTCCAGGGGATTGTCATACGAGCAGTACTTC. Residues: CASSNSRGLSYEQYF.